The T cell receptor (beta chain) described here comes from a study of T cell clonality in common variable immunodeficiency. Sequencing input was equivalent genomic DNA from CVID and controls. The data were produced by immunoSEQ multiplex PCR, yet TCRdb's version contains in-frame clones alone and is incomplete. The sample gives about 39,000 clones, none seen only once, and the top ten clones hold 2.5% to 3%. Donors gave 5 to 8 ml heparinized peripheral whole blood. This clone was picked up many times. Its matching antigen is unknown. The read finishes 3 residues shy of the CDR3 end, and the germline J gene is used to complete it. Study-level results: CVID subjects shared fewer TCRbeta clones than healthy controls did.

Germline lookup yields CDR1 SGHRS and CDR2 YFSETQ. Trimming shortened V by 5 bases and J by 0 bases, and 20 bases separated the two germline ends. This CDR3 region has 17 residues. Sample: peripheral blood mononuclear cells. This sequence was found in a person between 18 and 75 years old in good health. The chain carries TRBV5-1 and TRBJ1-1; D is perhaps TRBD1 (5 bases). CDR3 protein: CASRSGRGATVNTEAFF. Incomplete CDR3 DNA: TGCGCCAGCAGGTCGGGTCGAGGGGCGACAGTGAACACTGAA. The variable domain in full, completed from reference TRBV5-1 and TRBJ1-1, reads KAGVTQTPRYLIKTRGQQVTLSCSPISGHRSVSWYQQTPGQGLQFLFEYFSETQRNKGNFPGRFSGRQFSNSRSEMNVSTLELGDSALYLCASRSGRGATVNTEAFFGQGTRLTVV.